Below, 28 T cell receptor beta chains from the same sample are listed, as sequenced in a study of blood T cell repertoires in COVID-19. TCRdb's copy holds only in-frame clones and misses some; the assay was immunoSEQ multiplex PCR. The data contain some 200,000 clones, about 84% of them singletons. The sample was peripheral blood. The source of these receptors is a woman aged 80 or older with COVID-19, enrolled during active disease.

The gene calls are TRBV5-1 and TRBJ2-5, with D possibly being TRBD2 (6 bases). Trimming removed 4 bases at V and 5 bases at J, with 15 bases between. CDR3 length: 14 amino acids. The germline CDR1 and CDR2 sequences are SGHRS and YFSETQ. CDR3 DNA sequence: TGCGCCAGCAGCCCCGGGACTTTGGGGGAGACCCAGTACTTC. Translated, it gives CASSPGTLGETQYF.

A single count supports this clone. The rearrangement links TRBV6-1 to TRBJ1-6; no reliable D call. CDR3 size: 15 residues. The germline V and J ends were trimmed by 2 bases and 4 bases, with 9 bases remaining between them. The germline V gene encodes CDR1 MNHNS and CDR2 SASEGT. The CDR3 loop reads CASSELGSYNSPLHF. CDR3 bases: TGTGCCAGCAGTGAATTGGGCAGTTATAATTCACCCCTCCACTTT.

The CDR3 reads CASSPGRHATNEKLFF. The CDR3 DNA reads TGCGCCAGCAGTCCCGGTAGACACGCAACTAATGAAAAACTGTTTTTT. The chain employs TRBV23-1 and TRBJ1-4; D is unresolved. TRBV23-1 carries the ORF label, with uncertain function. Trimming cost V 4 bases and J 0 bases, with 12 bases left between them. The CDR3 loop spans 16 amino acids.

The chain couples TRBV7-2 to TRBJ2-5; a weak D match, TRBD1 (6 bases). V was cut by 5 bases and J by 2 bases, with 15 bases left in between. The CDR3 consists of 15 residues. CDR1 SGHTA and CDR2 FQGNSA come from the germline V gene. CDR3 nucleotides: TGTGCCAGCAGCCTAGGCCCCAGGGGACAAGAGACCCAGTACTTC. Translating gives CASSLGPRGQETQYF.

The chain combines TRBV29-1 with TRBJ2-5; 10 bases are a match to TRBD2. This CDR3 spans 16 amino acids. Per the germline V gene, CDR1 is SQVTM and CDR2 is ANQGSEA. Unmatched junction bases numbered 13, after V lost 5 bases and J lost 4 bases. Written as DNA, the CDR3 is TGCAGCGTTACACTAACCGGGACTAGCGAGTTAGAGACCCAGTACTTC. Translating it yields CSVTLTGTSELETQYF.

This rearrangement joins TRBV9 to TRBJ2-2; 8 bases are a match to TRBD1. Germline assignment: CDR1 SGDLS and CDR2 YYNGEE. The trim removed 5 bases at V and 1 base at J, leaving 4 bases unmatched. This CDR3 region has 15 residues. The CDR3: CASRAGTGNTGELFF. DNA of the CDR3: TGTGCCAGCAGGGCCGGGACAGGGAACACCGGGGAGCTGTTTTTT.

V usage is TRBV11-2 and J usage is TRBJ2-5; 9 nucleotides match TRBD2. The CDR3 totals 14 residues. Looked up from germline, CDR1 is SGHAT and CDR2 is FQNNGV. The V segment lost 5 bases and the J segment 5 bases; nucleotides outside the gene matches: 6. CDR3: CASSPGLAGETQYF. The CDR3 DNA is TGTGCCAGCAGCCCGGGACTAGCTGGCGAGACCCAGTACTTC.

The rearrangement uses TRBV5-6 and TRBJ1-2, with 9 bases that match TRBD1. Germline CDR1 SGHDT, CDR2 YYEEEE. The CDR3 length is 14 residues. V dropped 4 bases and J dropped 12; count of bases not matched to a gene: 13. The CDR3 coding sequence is TGTGCCAGCAGCCGTTTTATACAGGGGGCCCACGACACCTTC. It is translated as CASSRFIQGAHDTF.

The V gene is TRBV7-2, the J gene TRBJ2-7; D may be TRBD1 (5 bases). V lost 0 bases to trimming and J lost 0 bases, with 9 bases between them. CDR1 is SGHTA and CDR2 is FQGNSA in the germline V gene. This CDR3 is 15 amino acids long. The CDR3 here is CASSLAGALSYEQYF. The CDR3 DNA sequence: TGTGCCAGCAGCTTAGCAGGGGCCCTCTCCTACGAGCAGTACTTC.

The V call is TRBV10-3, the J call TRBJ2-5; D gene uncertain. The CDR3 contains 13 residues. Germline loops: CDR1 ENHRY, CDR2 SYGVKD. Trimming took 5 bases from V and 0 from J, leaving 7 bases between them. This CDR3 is CAISTMYQETQYF. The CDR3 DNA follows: TGTGCCATCAGTACTATGTACCAAGAGACCCAGTACTTC.

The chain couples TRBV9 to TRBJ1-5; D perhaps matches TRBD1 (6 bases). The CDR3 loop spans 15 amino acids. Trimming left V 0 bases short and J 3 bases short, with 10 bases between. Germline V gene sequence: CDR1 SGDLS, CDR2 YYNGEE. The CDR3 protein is CASSVAWGHNQPQHF. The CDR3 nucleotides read TGTGCCAGCAGCGTAGCTTGGGGACACAATCAGCCCCAGCATTTT. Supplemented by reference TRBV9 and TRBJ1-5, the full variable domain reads DSGVTQTPKHLITATGQRVTLRCSPRSGDLSVYWYQQSLDQGLQFLIQYYNGEERAKGNILERFSAQQFPDLHSELNLSSLELGDSALYFCASSVAWGHNQPQHFGDGTRLSIL.

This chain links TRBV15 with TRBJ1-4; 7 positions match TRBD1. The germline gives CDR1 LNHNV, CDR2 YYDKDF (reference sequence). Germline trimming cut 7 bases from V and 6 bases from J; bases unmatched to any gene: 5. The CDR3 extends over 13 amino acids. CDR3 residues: CATKRQGDEKLFF. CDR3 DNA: TGTGCCACCAAGAGACAGGGAGATGAAAAACTGTTTTTT.

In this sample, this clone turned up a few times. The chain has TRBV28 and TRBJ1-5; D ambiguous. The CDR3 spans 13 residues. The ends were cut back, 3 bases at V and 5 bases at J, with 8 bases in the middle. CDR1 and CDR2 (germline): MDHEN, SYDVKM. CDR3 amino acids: CASSFGRDQPQHF. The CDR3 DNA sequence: TGTGCCAGCAGTTTCGGCCGGGATCAGCCCCAGCATTTT.

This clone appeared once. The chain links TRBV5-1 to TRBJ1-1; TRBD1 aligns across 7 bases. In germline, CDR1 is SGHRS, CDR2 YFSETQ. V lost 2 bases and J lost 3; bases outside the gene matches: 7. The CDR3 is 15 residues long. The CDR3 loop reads CASSLQGTEYTEAFF. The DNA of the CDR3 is TGCGCCAGCAGCTTACAGGGGACCGAGTACACTGAAGCTTTCTTT.

CDR3 residues: CASSFRDSDGEYF. The CDR3 bases are TGTGCCAGCAGCTTTCGGGACAGCGATGGGGAATACTTC. This chain links TRBV5-5 with TRBJ2-7; 7 bases are shared with TRBD1. The germline CDR1 and CDR2 sequences are SGHKS and YYEKEE (reference sequence). The CDR3 covers 13 residues. J lost 13 bases, V lost 2 bases, and 12 bases had no gene match.

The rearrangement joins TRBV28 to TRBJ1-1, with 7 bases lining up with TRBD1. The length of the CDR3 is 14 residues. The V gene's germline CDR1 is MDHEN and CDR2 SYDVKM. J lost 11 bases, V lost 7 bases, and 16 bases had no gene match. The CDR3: CASTPGTALRGAFF. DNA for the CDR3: TGTGCCAGCACTCCAGGGACAGCGCTACGAGGTGCTTTCTTT.

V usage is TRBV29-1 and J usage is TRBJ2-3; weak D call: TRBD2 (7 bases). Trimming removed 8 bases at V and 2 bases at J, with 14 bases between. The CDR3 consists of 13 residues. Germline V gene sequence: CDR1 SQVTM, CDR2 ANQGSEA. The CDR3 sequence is CSSRGAPTDTQYF. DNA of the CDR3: TGCAGCTCCCGGGGGGCGCCCACAGATACGCAGTATTTT.

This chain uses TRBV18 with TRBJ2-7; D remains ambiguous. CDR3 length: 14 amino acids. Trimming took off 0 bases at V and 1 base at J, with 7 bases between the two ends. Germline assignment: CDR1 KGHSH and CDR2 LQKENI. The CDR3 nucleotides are TGTGCCAGCTCACCACCGGCCAGGTCCTACGAGCAGTACTTC. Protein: CASSPPARSYEQYF.

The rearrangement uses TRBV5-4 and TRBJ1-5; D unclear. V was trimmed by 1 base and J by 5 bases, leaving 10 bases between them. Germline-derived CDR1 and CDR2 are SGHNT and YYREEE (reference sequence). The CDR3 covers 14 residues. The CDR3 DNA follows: TGTGCCAGCAGCTTGTCTCCGGTAGATCAGCCCCAGCATTTT. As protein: CASSLSPVDQPQHF.

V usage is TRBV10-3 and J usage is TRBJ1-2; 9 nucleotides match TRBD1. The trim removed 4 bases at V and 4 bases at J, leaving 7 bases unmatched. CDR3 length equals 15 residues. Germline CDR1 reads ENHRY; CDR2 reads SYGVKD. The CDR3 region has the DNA TGTGCCATCAGTGGTGACAGGGGGAGTACCTATGGCTACACCTTC. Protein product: CAISGDRGSTYGYTF.

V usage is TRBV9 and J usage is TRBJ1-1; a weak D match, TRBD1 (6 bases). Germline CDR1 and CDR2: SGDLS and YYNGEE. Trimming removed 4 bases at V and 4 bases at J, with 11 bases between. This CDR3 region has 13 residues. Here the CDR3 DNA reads TGTGCCAGCAGCCCGCAGGGGTTCACTGAAGCTTTCTTT. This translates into CASSPQGFTEAFF.

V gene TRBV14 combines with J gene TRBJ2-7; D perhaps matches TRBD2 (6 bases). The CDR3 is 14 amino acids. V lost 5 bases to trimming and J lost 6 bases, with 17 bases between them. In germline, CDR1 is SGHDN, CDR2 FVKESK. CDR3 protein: CASSYGGIIGEQYF. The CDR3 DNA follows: TGTGCCAGCAGCTACGGCGGGATAATCGGCGAGCAGTACTTC.

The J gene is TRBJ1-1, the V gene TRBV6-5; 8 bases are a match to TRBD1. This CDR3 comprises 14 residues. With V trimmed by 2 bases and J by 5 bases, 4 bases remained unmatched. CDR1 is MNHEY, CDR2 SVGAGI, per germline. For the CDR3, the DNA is TGTGCCAGCAGTTACAACAGGGGGATGACTGAAGCTTTCTTT. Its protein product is CASSYNRGMTEAFF.

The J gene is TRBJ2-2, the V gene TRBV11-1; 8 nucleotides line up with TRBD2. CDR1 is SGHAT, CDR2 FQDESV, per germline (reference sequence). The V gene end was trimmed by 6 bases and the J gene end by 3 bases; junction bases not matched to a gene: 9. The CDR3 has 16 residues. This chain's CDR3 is CASRPREGYDTGELFF. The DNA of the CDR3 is TGTGCCAGCAGGCCCCGGGAGGGCTACGACACCGGGGAGCTGTTTTTT. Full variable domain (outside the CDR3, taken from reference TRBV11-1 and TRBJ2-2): EAEVAQSPRYKITEKSQAVAFWCDPISGHATLYWYRQILGQGPELLVQFQDESVVDDSQLPKDRFSAERLKGVDSTLKIQPAELGDSAMYLCASRPREGYDTGELFFGEGSRLTVL.

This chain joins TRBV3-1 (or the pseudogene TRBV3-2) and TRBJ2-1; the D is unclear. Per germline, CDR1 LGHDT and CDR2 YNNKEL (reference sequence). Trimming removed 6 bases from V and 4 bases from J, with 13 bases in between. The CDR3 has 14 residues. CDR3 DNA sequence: TGTGCCAGCAGTCCAACGTTTCAGTACAATGAGCAGTTCTTC. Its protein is CASSPTFQYNEQFF.

The CDR3 spells CASSRDSHFTEAFF. The CDR3, as DNA: TGCGCCAGCAGCCGGGACAGCCATTTCACTGAAGCTTTCTTT. This chain uses TRBV5-1 with TRBJ1-1; 7 positions agree with TRBD1. Germline V gene sequence: CDR1 SGHRS, CDR2 YFSETQ. V shed 4 bases and J 4 bases; nucleotides not matched to a gene: 7. The length of the CDR3 is 14 residues. Full variable domain (remainder filled in from reference TRBV5-1 and TRBJ1-1): KAGVTQTPRYLIKTRGQQVTLSCSPISGHRSVSWYQQTPGQGLQFLFEYFSETQRNKGNFPGRFSGRQFSNSRSEMNVSTLELGDSALYLCASSRDSHFTEAFFGQGTRLTVV.

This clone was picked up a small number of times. CDR3 in amino acids: CASKPTRRQSMRTEAFF. As DNA, the CDR3 is TGTGCCAGCAAACCCACGAGGCGACAGTCCATGCGCACTGAAGCTTTCTTT. This rearrangement joins TRBV28 to TRBJ1-1; D is possibly TRBD1 (5 bases). The CDR3 has 17 amino acids. Germline lookup yields CDR1 MDHEN and CDR2 SYDVKM. V was clipped by 7 bases and J by 4 bases, with 25 bases between them.

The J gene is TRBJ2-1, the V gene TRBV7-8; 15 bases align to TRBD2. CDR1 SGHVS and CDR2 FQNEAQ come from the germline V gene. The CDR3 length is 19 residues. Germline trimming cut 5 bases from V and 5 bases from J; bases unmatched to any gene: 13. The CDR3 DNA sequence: TGTGCCAGCAGCCCGCGGACTAGCGGGGGGGCTCTTACCCACAATGAGCAGTTCTTC. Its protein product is CASSPRTSGGALTHNEQFF.